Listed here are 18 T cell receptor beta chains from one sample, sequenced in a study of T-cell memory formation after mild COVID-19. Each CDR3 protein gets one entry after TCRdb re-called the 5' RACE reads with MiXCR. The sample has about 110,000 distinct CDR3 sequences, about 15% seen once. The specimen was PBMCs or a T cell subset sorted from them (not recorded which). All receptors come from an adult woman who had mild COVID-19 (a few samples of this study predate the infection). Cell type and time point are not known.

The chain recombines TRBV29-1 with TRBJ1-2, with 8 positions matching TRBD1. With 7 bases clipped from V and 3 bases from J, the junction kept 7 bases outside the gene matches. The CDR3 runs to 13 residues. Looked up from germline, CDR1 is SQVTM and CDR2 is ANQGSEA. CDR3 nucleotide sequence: TGCAGCGGGGATGGACAGGGCGACTATGGCTACACCTTC. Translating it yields CSGDGQGDYGYTF.

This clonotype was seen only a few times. The CDR3 loop is CSVVGGPTYEQYF. The CDR3 nucleotides read TGCAGCGTTGTGGGAGGCCCCACCTACGAGCAGTACTTC. The gene calls are TRBV29-1 and TRBJ2-7; tentative D call: TRBD2 (6 bases). The CDR3 length is 13 residues. Trimming removed 4 bases from V and 2 bases from J, with 12 bases in between. The germline CDR1 and CDR2 sequences are SQVTM and ANQGSEA.

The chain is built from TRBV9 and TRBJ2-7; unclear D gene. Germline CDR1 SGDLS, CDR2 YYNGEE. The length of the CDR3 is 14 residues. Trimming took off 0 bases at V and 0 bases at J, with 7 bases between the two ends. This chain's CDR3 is CASSVDSISYEQYF. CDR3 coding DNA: TGTGCCAGCAGCGTAGACAGCATCTCCTACGAGCAGTACTTC.

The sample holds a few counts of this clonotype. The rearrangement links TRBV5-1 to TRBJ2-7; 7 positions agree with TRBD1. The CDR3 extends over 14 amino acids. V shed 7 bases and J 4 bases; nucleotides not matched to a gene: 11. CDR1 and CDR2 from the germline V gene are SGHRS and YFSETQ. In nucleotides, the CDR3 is TGCGCCAGCGGGCGGACAGGCCAGGGGTACGAGCAGTACTTC. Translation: CASGRTGQGYEQYF. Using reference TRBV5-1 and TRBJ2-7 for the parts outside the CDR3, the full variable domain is KAGVTQTPRYLIKTRGQQVTLSCSPISGHRSVSWYQQTPGQGLQFLFEYFSETQRNKGNFPGRFSGRQFSNSRSEMNVSTLELGDSALYLCASGRTGQGYEQYFGPGTRLTVT.

The CDR3 here is CASSQVGEETQYF. CDR3 DNA sequence: TGCGCCAGCAGCCAAGTCGGGGAAGAGACCCAGTACTTC. J is TRBJ2-5 and V is TRBV4-1, with D possibly matching TRBD2 (5 bases). Looked up from germline, CDR1 is MGHRA and CDR2 is YSYEKL. This CDR3 is 13 amino acids long. Trimming took off 1 base at V and 3 bases at J, with 6 bases between the two ends.

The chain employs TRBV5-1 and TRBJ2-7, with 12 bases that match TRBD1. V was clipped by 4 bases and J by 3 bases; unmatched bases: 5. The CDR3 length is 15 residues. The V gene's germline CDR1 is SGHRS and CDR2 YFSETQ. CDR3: CASSVGTGGIYEQYF. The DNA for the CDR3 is TGCGCCAGCAGCGTCGGGACAGGGGGCATCTACGAGCAGTACTTC.

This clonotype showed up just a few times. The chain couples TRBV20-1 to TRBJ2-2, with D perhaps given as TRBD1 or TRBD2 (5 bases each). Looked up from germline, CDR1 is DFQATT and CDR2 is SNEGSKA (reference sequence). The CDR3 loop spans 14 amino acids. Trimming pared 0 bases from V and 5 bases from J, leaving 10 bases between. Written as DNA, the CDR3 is TGCAGTGCTAGAGATCGAGGGGTAACCGGGGAGCTGTTTTTT. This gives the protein CSARDRGVTGELFF.

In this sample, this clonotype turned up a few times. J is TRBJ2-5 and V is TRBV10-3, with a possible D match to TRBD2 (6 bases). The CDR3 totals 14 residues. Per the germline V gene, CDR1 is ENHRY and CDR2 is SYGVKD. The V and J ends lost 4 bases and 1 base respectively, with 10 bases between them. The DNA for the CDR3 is TGTGCCATCAGTGGGGGAGGCCCCCAAGAGACCCAGTACTTC. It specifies CAISGGGPQETQYF.

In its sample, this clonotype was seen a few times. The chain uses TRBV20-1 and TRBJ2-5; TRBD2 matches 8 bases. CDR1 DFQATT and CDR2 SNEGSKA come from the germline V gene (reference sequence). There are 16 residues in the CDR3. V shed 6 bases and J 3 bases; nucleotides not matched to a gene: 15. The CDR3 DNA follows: TGCAGTGCCCCCGGATGGGCGGCGGGGGGAAAAGAGACCCAGTACTTC. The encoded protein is CSAPGWAAGGKETQYF.

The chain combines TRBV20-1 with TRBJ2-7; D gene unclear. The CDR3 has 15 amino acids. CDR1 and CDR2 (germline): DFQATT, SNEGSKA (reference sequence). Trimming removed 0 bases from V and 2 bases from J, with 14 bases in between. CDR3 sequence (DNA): TGCAGTGCTAGAGATTACTTGGGCCAACCCTACGAGCAGTACTTC. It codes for CSARDYLGQPYEQYF.

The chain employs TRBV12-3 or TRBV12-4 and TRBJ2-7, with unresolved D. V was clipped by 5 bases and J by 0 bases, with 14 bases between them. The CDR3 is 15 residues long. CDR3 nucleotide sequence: TGTGCCAGCAGTGGCCCCCGCGCACCCTCCTACGAGCAGTACTTC. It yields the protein CASSGPRAPSYEQYF.

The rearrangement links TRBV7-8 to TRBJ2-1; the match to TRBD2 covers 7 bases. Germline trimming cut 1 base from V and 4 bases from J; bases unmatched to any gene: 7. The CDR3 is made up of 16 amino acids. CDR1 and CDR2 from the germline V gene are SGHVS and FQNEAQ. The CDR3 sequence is CASSLVEAGVYNEQFF. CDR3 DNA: TGTGCCAGCAGCTTAGTCGAGGCGGGAGTATACAATGAGCAGTTCTTC.

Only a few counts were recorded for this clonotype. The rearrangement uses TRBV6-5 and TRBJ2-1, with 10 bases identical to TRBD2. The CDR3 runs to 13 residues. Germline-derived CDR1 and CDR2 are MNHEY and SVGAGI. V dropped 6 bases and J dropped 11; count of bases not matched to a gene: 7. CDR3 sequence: CASSLAGEGKQFF. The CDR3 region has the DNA TGTGCCAGCAGCCTAGCGGGAGAGGGGAAGCAGTTCTTC.

The CDR3, as DNA: TGTGCCAGCAAGTTAGGGGCCTACGAGCAGTACTTC. Its translation is CASKLGAYEQYF. The V gene is TRBV12-3 or TRBV12-4, the J gene TRBJ2-7, with TRBD1 as a possible D gene (5 bases). V was pared by 7 bases and J by 2 bases, with 9 bases between. CDR3 length: 12 amino acids.

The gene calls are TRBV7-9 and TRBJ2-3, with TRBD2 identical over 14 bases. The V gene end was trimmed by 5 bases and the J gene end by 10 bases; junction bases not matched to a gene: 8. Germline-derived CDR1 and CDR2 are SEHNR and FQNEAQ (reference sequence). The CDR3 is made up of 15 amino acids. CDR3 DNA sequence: TGTGCCAGCAGCCTCAGACTAGCGGGGGGGTCTGCGCAGTATTTT. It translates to CASSLRLAGGSAQYF.

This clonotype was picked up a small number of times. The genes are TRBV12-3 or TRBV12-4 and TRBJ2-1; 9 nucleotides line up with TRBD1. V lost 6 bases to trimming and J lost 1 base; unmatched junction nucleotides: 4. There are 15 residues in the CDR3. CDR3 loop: CASSPGQGSYNEQFF. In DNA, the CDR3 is TGTGCCAGCAGCCCGGGACAGGGTTCCTACAATGAGCAGTTCTTC.

CDR3 region: CASSLSRGPYNEQFF. CDR3 in DNA: TGTGCCAGCAGCTTAAGCAGGGGACCCTACAATGAGCAGTTCTTC. This sequence joins TRBV7-3 and TRBJ2-1; D perhaps matches TRBD1 (6 bases). This CDR3 comprises 15 residues. V was clipped by 1 base and J by 2 bases, with 9 bases between them. The V gene's germline CDR1 is SGHTA and CDR2 FQGTGA.

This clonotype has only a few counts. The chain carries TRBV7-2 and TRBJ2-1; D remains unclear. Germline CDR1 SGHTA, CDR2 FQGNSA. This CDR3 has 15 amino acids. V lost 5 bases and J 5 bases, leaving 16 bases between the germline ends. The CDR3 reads CASSTEYIGDNEQFF. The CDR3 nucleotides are TGTGCCAGCAGCACCGAGTATATAGGCGACAATGAGCAGTTCTTC.